This T cell receptor beta chain was captured in a study of T cells expressing NK-cell markers (dated by TCRdb to about 2020). Study-wide context: Seven or eight donors provided sorted CD3+CD56+NKG2C+, CD3+CD56+NKG2C- and CD3+CD56-NKG2C+ T-cell subsets, whose TCR beta-chain repertoires were profiled. Randomly selected healthy volunteers, three men and five women, were used as the eight sequenced donors. Among the eight sequenced donors, seven were HCMV-seropositive and one was HCMV-seronegative. The libraries were sequenced on Illumina HiSeq 2000/2500, MiSeq or NextSeq, producing 2 x 150 bp reads.

The reads were generated on an Illumina HiSeq 2000. 5'RACE template switching, by which a universal primer site and unique molecular identifiers were added, was used to make TCR beta cDNA libraries. cDNA synthesis was primed from the TCR beta constant segment and was followed by two successive PCR amplification steps. For the original study's pipeline: Reads were demultiplexed and grouped by UMI with MIGEC, and clonotypes were assembled and quantified with MiTCR. To exclude erroneous sequences, any TCR cDNA sequence not supported by at least two reads was discarded. Downstream repertoire analysis used the tcR package, and clonotypes were matched across fractions by CDR3 nucleotide sequence plus V segment. VDJmatch was used to annotate antigen specificity against VDJdb, with one amino acid substitution in CDR3 permitted. TCRdb reprocessed the public reads and reports one entry per CDR3 protein sequence, without DNA. TCRdb, not the original authors, processed these V and J calls. This sample's table has entries for about 390,000 distinct CDR3 sequences. The ten biggest clones cover 9.5% to 12% of the sample.

On the study overall, not on this receptor specifically: In over 5 donors, the dominant CD3+CD56+NKG2C+ clonotypes were among the top 10 CD8+ clonotypes and accounted for roughly 1.0-7.5% of CD8+ T cells. Whether the expanded NKG2C-expressing T cell clones were specific for HCMV antigens remained unclear. Those dominant clonotypes were again the most abundant among CD3+CD56-NKG2C+ cells in several donors, at about 28.3-60.1%.

A commercial ELISA kit detecting HCMV-specific IgG in serum was used to determine HCMV serostatus. Ficoll density gradient centrifugation was used to isolate peripheral blood mononuclear cells from blood. Spanning cysteine to phenylalanine, the CDR3 consists of 15 amino acids. DNA for this receptor is not on file. CDR1 and CDR2, per the germline V gene, are SGHAT and FQNNGV. A remark on this clonotype: Its specific antigen is unknown.

Sample: blood T cells: a sorted CD56 or NKG2C T cell subset, CD4+ or CD8+ T cells, or bulk PBMC T cells (not recorded which). The V gene is TRBV11-2 and the J gene is TRBJ2-7; absent DNA, TCRdb's TRBD1 call cannot be checked. The sequence was collected from a woman between 50 and 59 years old in good health. Donor details come from another sample of the same person, matched by shared clones. The CDR3 reads CASSHGGREVREQYF.